This TCR beta chain was sequenced in a study of CD8 T cells in ankylosing spondylitis. Concerning this clonotype itself: The antigen is undetermined.

Libraries of TCR beta came from quantitative 5'-RACE with molecular barcodes. TCRdb reprocessed the 5' RACE reads with MiXCR, giving one entry per CDR3 protein. The data contain around 430,000 distinct CDR3 sequences, 17% of them singletons. Trimming removed 7 bases from V and 4 bases from J; junction bases left unmatched: 12. CDR1 and CDR2 from the germline V gene are MNHEY and SVGEGT. The CDR3 is 15 residues long. Study-wide results and caveats: Disease-associated clonotypes exhibited CD8+ identity and were relatively infrequent in peripheral blood. Significantly higher representation of disease-linked clones was reported for matched ankylosing spondylitis synovial fluid. A TCR beta motif of eight highly homologous variants appeared characteristic of ankylosing spondylitis blood. In synovial fluid and blood from reactive arthritis, some motif variants were previously reported.

The gene calls are TRBV6-2 or TRBV6-3 and TRBJ1-2; TRBD1 matches 7 bases. Specimen: blood, either unsorted or a sorted T cell fraction (not recorded which). The sequence came from a male donor with ankylosing spondylitis. The CDR3 DNA is TGTGCCAGCACCGACTGGGACAGCCGAATCTATGGCTACACCTTC. It translates to CASTDWDSRIYGYTF.